This TCR beta chain was identified during a study of shared clonotypes between healthy human individuals. Produced via immunoSEQ multiplex PCR; TCRdb's table is partial and in-frame only. The sample contains about 2 million clones, 85% to 95% of which appear only once. There are 14 residues in the CDR3. V lost 7 bases to trimming and J lost 0 bases, with 12 bases between them. Germline V gene sequence: CDR1 SEHNR, CDR2 FQNEAQ (reference sequence). The sequenced sample consisted of naive CD4+ T cells sorted from blood. Subset specified: CD45RA+ positively selected. The sequence was collected from a man younger than 35 in good health. The chain combines TRBV7-9 with TRBJ1-1; D uncertain. This chain's CDR3 is CASTRTPMNTEAFF. DNA of the CDR3: TGTGCCAGCACCCGAACCCCAATGAACACTGAAGCTTTCTTT.